This T cell receptor (beta chain) was retrieved from a study of resident and recirculating memory T cells in vitiligo. Looking at the study overall: No cells were sorted; samples were homogenized just before genomic DNA extraction.

The CDR3 sequence is 17 residues long. Germline V gene sequence: CDR1 SGDLS, CDR2 YYNGEE. V dropped 0 bases and J dropped 4; count of bases not matched to a gene: 10. TCRdb keeps only in-frame clones here, not all; method: immunoSEQ multiplex PCR. The data show fewer than 80,000 clones, just over 90% seen once. The chain uses TRBV9 and TRBJ2-3; the match to TRBD2 covers 8 bases. Material: blood. The origin of this receptor is a male donor with vitiligo. CDR3 DNA: TGTGCCAGCAGCGTAGGAGGCGGGGGGCCTAGTCCAGATACGCAGTATTTT. This encodes CASSVGGGGPSPDTQYF. Full variable domain (remainder filled in from reference TRBV9 and TRBJ2-3): DSGVTQTPKHLITATGQRVTLRCSPRSGDLSVYWYQQSLDQGLQFLIQYYNGEERAKGNILERFSAQQFPDLHSELNLSSLELGDSALYFCASSVGGGGPSPDTQYFGPGTRLTVL.